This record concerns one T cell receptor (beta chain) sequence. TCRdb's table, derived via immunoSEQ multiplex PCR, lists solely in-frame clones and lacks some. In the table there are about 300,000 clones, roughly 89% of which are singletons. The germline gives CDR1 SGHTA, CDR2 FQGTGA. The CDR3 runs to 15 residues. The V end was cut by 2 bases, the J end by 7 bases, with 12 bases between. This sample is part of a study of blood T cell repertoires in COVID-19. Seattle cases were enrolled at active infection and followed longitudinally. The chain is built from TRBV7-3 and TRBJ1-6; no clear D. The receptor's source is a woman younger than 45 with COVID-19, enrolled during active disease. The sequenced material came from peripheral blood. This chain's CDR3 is CASSLGGSRNSPLHF. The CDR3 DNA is TGTGCCAGCAGCTTAGGAGGGAGCAGGAATTCACCCCTCCACTTT.